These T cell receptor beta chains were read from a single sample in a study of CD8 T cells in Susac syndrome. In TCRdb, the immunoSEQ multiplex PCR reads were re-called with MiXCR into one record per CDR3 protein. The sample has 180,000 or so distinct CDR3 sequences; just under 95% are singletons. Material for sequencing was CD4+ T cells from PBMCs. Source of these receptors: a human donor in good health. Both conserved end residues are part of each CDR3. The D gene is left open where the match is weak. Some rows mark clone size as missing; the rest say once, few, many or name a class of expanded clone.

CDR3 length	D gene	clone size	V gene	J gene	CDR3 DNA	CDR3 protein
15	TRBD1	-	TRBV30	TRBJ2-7	TGTGCCTGGAGTCGACACGGACAGGGGACCTACGAGCAGTACTTC	CAWSRHGQGTYEQYF
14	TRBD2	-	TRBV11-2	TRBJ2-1	TGTGCCAGCAGCTTCCTAGCGGGAGACAATGAGCAGTTCTTC	CASSFLAGDNEQFF
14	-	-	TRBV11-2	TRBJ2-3	TGTGCCAGCACCCCTGGGACTGTTAAGGATACGCAGTATTTT	CASTPGTVKDTQYF
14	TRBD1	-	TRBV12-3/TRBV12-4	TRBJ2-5	TGTGCCAGCATGCCGGGACAGGGCCAAGAGACCCAGTACTTC	CASMPGQGQETQYF
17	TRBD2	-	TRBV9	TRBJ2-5	TGTGCCAGCAGCGTAGCCTCAACTGGCGGGAGGGGGGAGACCCAGTACTTC	CASSVASTGGRGETQYF
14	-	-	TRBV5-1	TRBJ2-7	TGCGCCAGCAGCTTGTCAAGCGGGAGGGACAGGGAGTACTTC	CASSLSSGRDREYF
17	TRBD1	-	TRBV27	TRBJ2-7	TGTGCCAGCAGTTTGATAGGACAGGGTTTGGTCCCCTCCGAGCAGTACTTC	CASSLIGQGLVPSEQYF
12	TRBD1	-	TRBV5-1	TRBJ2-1	TGCGCCAGCACGACAGGGGTTAATGAGCAGTTCTTC	CASTTGVNEQFF
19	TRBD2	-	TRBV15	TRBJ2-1	TGTGCCACCAGCAGAGGCCAGGGAGCCAGCGGGAGTTCCTACAATGAGCAGTTCTTC	CATSRGQGASGSSYNEQFF
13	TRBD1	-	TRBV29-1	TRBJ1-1	TGCAGCGTTGATAAGGGGGCGGGCACTGAAGCTTTCTTT	CSVDKGAGTEAFF
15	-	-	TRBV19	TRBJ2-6	TGTGCCAGTAGTATTAGAAACTCTGGGGCCAACCTCCTGACTTTC	CASSIRNSGANLLTF
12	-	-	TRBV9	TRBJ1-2	TGTGCCAGCGCCGGGGGGACCTATGGCTACACCTTC	CASAGGTYGYTF
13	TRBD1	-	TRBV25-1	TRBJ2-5	TGTGCCAGCAGCCGACAGGGTAAAGAGACCCAGTACTTC	CASSRQGKETQYF
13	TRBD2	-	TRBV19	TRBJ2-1	TGTGCCAGTAGTATAGAGCGGGGGGATGAGCAGTTCTTC	CASSIERGDEQFF
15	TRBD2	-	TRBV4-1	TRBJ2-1	TGCGCCAGCAGCCAAGAGGGGACTAGCGGGAATGAGCAGTTCTTC	CASSQEGTSGNEQFF
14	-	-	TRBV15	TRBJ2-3	TGTGCCACCAGCAGGACCCAGGTCACAGATACGCAGTATTTT	CATSRTQVTDTQYF
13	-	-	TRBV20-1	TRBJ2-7	TGCAGTGCTAGCCGCGGACCATCCTACGAGCAGTACTTC	CSASRGPSYEQYF
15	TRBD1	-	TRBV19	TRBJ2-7	TGTGCCAGTAGTATGCTCCACAGGGGAGACAACGAGCAGTACTTC	CASSMLHRGDNEQYF
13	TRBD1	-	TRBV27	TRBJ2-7	TGTGCCAGCAGTTGGACAGGGTGGGGCGAGCAGTACTTC	CASSWTGWGEQYF
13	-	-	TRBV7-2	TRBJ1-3	TGTGCCAGCAGCCTGGATAACCTAAACACCATATATTTT	CASSLDNLNTIYF
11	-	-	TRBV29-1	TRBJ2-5	TGCAGCGTTGAAGAGGGGGGAACCCAGTACTTC	CSVEEGGTQYF
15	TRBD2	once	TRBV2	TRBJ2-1	TGTGCCAGCAGTGAAGCCGGGAGGGCTTACAATGAGCAGTTCTTC	CASSEAGRAYNEQFF
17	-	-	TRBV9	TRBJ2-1	TGTGCCAGCAGCGTAGCTCTTAGAGCTAGAGGTTACAATGAGCAGTTCTTC	CASSVALRARGYNEQFF
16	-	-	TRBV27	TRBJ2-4	TGTGCCAGCAGTCCGTGGGGGCAAGGGGCCAAAAACATTCAGTACTTC	CASSPWGQGAKNIQYF
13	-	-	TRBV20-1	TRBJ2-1	TGCAGTGCTAGAGGGGGACTTGACAATGAGCAGTTCTTC	CSARGGLDNEQFF
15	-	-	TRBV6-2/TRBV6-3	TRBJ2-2	TGTGCCAGCCTCCCTTATTCGTGGTCCGATGGGGAGCTGTTTTTT	CASLPYSWSDGELFF
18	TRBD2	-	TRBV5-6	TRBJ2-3	TGTGCCAGCAGCTTTGGGACTAGCCAGGATCCTAGCACAGATACGCAGTATTTT	CASSFGTSQDPSTDTQYF
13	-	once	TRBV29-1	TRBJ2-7	TGCAGCGTCCGACCGTCCCTTCAGCGGGAGCAGTACTTC	CSVRPSLQREQYF
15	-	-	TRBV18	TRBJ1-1	TGTGCCAGCTCACCGCTACAGTTGTTGGACACTGAAGCTTTCTTT	CASSPLQLLDTEAFF
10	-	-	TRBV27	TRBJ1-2	TGTGCCAGCAGTTCGAGGAGCTACACCTTC	CASSSRSYTF
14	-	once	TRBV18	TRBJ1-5	TGTGCCAGCTCCGACAGTTATAGCAATCAGCCCCAGCATTTT	CASSDSYSNQPQHF
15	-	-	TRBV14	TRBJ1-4	TGTGCCAGCAGCCAAGACCTGGGGTTTAATGAAAAACTGTTTTTT	CASSQDLGFNEKLFF
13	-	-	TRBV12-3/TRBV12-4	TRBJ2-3	TGTGCCAGCAGGGGCCCGCTGACGGATACGCAGTATTTT	CASRGPLTDTQYF
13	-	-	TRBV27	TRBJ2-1	TGTGCCAGCAGCCGCGAATCCTACAATGAGCAGTTCTTC	CASSRESYNEQFF
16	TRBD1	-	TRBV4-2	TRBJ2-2	TGTGCCAGCAGCCCGGAGGGACAGGAGTATGACGGGGAGCTGTTTTTT	CASSPEGQEYDGELFF